The 26 T cell receptor beta chains in this list originate from one sample, sequenced in a study of shared clonotypes between healthy human individuals. The table came from immunoSEQ multiplex PCR; TCRdb's copy has only in-frame clones and leaves some out. The sample records around 940,000 clones, about three quarters being singletons. The sample consisted of memory CD4+ T cells sorted from blood. Subset here: CD45RA-negative fraction. The receptors were gathered from a young man in good health.

The genes are TRBV28 and TRBJ1-5; no definite D call. Germline lookup yields CDR1 MDHEN and CDR2 SYDVKM. The V gene lost 3 bases and the J gene lost 4 bases, with 7 bases spanning the gap. The CDR3 has 13 amino acids. The CDR3 spells CASSLSKNQPQHF. CDR3 bases: TGTGCCAGCAGTTTGTCGAAGAATCAGCCCCAGCATTTT.

The chain recombines TRBV19 with TRBJ2-1; unclear D gene. Germline CDR1 and CDR2: LNHDA and SQIVND (reference sequence). This CDR3 comprises 14 residues. With 11 bases removed from V and 7 bases from J, the gap between germline ends came to 21 bases. The CDR3 DNA reads as TGTGCCTCCAGGTCGGAGAGCCGATGGAATGAGCAGTTCTTC. Translating it yields CASRSESRWNEQFF.

The chain combines TRBV5-5 with TRBJ1-5; D possibly corresponds to TRBD1 (5 bases). Per the germline V gene, CDR1 is SGHKS and CDR2 is YYEKEE (reference sequence). This CDR3 has 15 amino acids. The ends were cut back, 2 bases at V and 4 bases at J, with 13 bases in the middle. For the CDR3, the DNA is TGTGCCAGCAGCTTCGACGGGGCATTAAATCAGCCCCAGCATTTT. This codes for CASSFDGALNQPQHF.

This clone turned up a few times. This chain links TRBV18 with TRBJ1-5; 7 nucleotides match TRBD1. CDR1 and CDR2 (germline): KGHSH, LQKENI. This CDR3 comprises 18 residues. The V segment lost 6 bases and the J segment 1 base; nucleotides outside the gene matches: 15. The CDR3 is CASSPTAPTGRSNQPQHF. CDR3 nucleotide sequence: TGTGCCAGCTCCCCGACTGCCCCGACAGGGCGCAGCAATCAGCCCCAGCATTTT.

The rearrangement uses TRBV10-3 and TRBJ2-3; TRBD2 might be the D (7 bases). Between the trimmed V and J ends, which lost 3 bases and 11 bases, there was a span of 12 bases. The CDR3 is 12 amino acids. The germline V gene encodes CDR1 ENHRY and CDR2 SYGVKD. CDR3 DNA: TGTGCCATCAGTGACGGACTAGGGGGGCAGTATTTT. This encodes CAISDGLGGQYF.

This clone was detected only once. The chain is built from TRBV7-9 and TRBJ2-2; 13 bases are shared with TRBD2. Germline CDR1 and CDR2: SEHNR and FQNEAQ (reference sequence). V dropped 4 bases and J dropped 7; count of bases not matched to a gene: 12. There are 18 residues in the CDR3. The CDR3 bases are TGTGCCAGCAGCTCGACTTCGGGACTAGCGGGAAAGGGCGGGGAGCTGTTTTTT. Translation gives CASSSTSGLAGKGGELFF.

This chain uses TRBV2 with TRBJ2-5; D ambiguous. Trimming removed 7 bases at V and 7 bases at J, with 13 bases between. Germline assignment: CDR1 SNHLY and CDR2 FYNNEI. The CDR3 has 12 residues. CDR3 sequence reads: CASKGLPGTQYF. The CDR3 DNA follows: TGTGCCAGCAAGGGCCTGCCCGGGACCCAGTACTTC.

The chain uses TRBV30 and TRBJ2-3; D is undetermined. V lost 7 bases and J lost 1, with 9 bases in between. The CDR3 sequence is 12 residues long. Germline CDR1 and CDR2: GTSNPN and SVGIG (reference sequence). The CDR3 coding sequence is TGTGCCTTAACCCGGGGCACAGATACGCAGTATTTT. It yields the protein CALTRGTDTQYF.

In its sample, this clone was seen many times. The CDR3 DNA follows: TGCGCCAGCAGCCAAGAAAAGTCAGCCTACAATGAGCAGTTCTTC. Protein sequence: CASSQEKSAYNEQFF. The chain combines TRBV4-3 with TRBJ2-1, with unresolved D. The CDR3 is 15 residues long. Deletions cut 0 bases from V and 2 bases from J, with 8 bases between. Per the germline V gene, CDR1 is LGHNA and CDR2 is YSLEER.

V gene TRBV9 combines with J gene TRBJ2-3, with TRBD2 matching 9 bases. The CDR3 runs 17 residues. Trimming cost V 0 bases and J 0 bases; bases outside gene matches: 5. Germline V gives CDR1 SGDLS, CDR2 YYNGEE. The DNA of the CDR3 is TGTGCCAGCAGCGTAGAGGTTCTAGCGGGGAGCACAGATACGCAGTATTTT. Its protein is CASSVEVLAGSTDTQYF.

As to this clone: Within the sample, other DNA sequences also encode this same CDR3. The chain is built from TRBV6-1 and TRBJ2-7; 8 positions agree with TRBD1. The CDR3 has 15 residues. Germline-derived CDR1 and CDR2 are MNHNS and SASEGT. The V and J ends lost 9 bases and 2 bases, in that order; junction bases with no gene match: 12. The CDR3 loop is CASRETGTGTYEQYF. Written as DNA, the CDR3 is TGTGCCAGTCGGGAAACCGGGACAGGCACCTACGAGCAGTACTTC.

The chain combines TRBV5-1 with TRBJ2-5; D is unclear. V was shortened by 4 bases and J by 4 bases, with 11 bases between the two germline ends. CDR3 length: 13 residues. Germline loops: CDR1 SGHRS, CDR2 YFSETQ. The DNA for the CDR3 is TGCGCCAGCAGCGCCGACTCGGGAGAGACCCAGTACTTC. It encodes CASSADSGETQYF.

J is TRBJ1-1 and V is TRBV28; D uncertain. CDR1 is MDHEN, CDR2 SYDVKM, per germline. This CDR3 is built from 13 residues. The germline V and J ends were trimmed by 6 bases and 1 base, with 9 bases remaining between them. The CDR3: CASRPTRNTEAFF. Written as DNA, the CDR3 is TGTGCCAGCAGGCCAACAAGGAACACTGAAGCTTTCTTT. Variable domain in full (rest from reference TRBV28 and TRBJ1-1): DVKVTQSSRYLVKRTGEKVFLECVQDMDHENMFWYRQDPGLGLRLIYFSYDVKMKEKGDIPEGYSVSREKKERFSLILESASTNQTSMYLCASRPTRNTEAFFGQGTRLTVV.

Of note for this clone: This could be a read error, since a much larger clone is one nucleotide away. Within the sample, other DNA sequences also encode this same CDR3. The chain carries TRBV25-1 and TRBJ2-5; 15 bases map to TRBD2. The length of the CDR3 is 16 residues. Germline V lookup: CDR1 MGHDK, CDR2 SYGVNS. Here the CDR3 DNA reads TGTGCTAGCAGTGAAGGACTAGCGGGGGGGCAAGAGACCCAGTACTTC. It codes for CASSEGLAGGQETQYF. Supplemented by reference TRBV25-1 and TRBJ2-5, the full variable domain reads EADIYQTPRYLVIGTGKKITLECSQTMGHDKMYWYQQDPGMELHLIHYSYGVNSTEKGDLSSESTVSRIRTEHFPLTLESARPSHTSQYLCASSEGLAGGQETQYFGPGTRLLVL.

V and J are TRBV7-8 and TRBJ2-5; 12 nucleotides align to TRBD1. The germline CDR1 and CDR2 sequences are SGHVS and FQNEAQ. Trimming removed 6 bases from V and 4 bases from J; junction bases left unmatched: 18. This CDR3 region has 19 residues. The CDR3: CASSFLAGTGGSIRETQYF. Here the CDR3 DNA reads TGTGCCAGCAGTTTCCTCGCCGGGACAGGGGGCTCTATTAGAGAGACCCAGTACTTC.

This sequence joins TRBV10-3 and TRBJ1-1; D unresolved. Trimming pared 6 bases from V and 1 base from J, leaving 12 bases between. Germline CDR1 and CDR2: ENHRY and SYGVKD. There are 14 residues in the CDR3. Here the CDR3 DNA reads TGTGCCATCAGAGCCGGACTGTCGAACACTGAAGCTTTCTTT. Its protein is CAIRAGLSNTEAFF.

This rearrangement joins TRBV10-3 to TRBJ1-5, with 7 bases that match TRBD1. Germline V lookup: CDR1 ENHRY, CDR2 SYGVKD. After removal of 2 bases from V and 6 bases from J, the junction contained 4 bases not matched to a gene. This CDR3 comprises 14 residues. CDR3 sequence (DNA): TGTGCCATCAGTGAGGGTAGGGGGCGTCAGCCCCAGCATTTT. Residues: CAISEGRGRQPQHF.

As to this clone: Being one base from a much bigger clone, this may be a read error. Other nucleotide sequences from this sample produce the same CDR3. The genes are TRBV5-1 and TRBJ1-2; D is unclear. CDR1 and CDR2 (germline): SGHRS, YFSETQ. CDR3 length: 13 amino acids. Trimming stripped 0 bases from V and 2 bases from J, with 5 bases between. DNA of the CDR3: TGCGCCAGCAGCTTGGACACGAACTATGGCTACACCTTC. Translation gives CASSLDTNYGYTF.

This clone has more than one count but fewer than ten. This likely stems from a read error, as it lies one base from a far larger clone. This CDR3 is also generated by other DNA sequences in the sample. The V gene is TRBV11-3, the J gene TRBJ2-7; tentatively, D is TRBD1 (6 bases). Trimming took 5 bases from V and 2 from J, leaving 10 bases between them. The CDR3 has 13 residues. In germline, CDR1 is SGHNT, CDR2 YENEEA. CDR3 nucleotide sequence: TGTGCCAGCAGCCGCGGACAGACCTACGAGCAGTACTTC. Translating gives CASSRGQTYEQYF.

The CDR3, as DNA: TGTGCCAGCTCACCTCTAGCGGGAACAAACGAGCAGTACTTC. This translates into CASSPLAGTNEQYF. J is TRBJ2-7 and V is TRBV18, with 9 bases identical to TRBD2. Per germline, CDR1 KGHSH and CDR2 LQKENI. Germline trimming cut 3 bases from V and 5 bases from J; bases unmatched to any gene: 5. This CDR3 is built from 14 residues.

This chain links TRBV7-2 with TRBJ1-3; 7 bases line up with TRBD1. With 6 bases clipped from V and 0 bases from J, the junction kept 8 bases outside the gene matches. CDR3 length: 16 residues. The V gene's germline CDR1 is SGHTA and CDR2 FQGNSA. DNA for the CDR3: TGTGCCAGCAGTTTTACCGGGACAGCCTCTGGAAACACCATATATTTT. It encodes CASSFTGTASGNTIYF.

The rearrangement links TRBV7-8 to TRBJ1-1; D is uncertain. Trimming stripped 5 bases from V and 5 bases from J, with 9 bases between. Germline V gene data show CDR1 as SGHVS and CDR2 as FQNEAQ. The CDR3 is made up of 12 amino acids. Here the CDR3 DNA reads TGTGCCAGCAGCCCTGGGGTAACTGAAGCTTTCTTT. Protein sequence: CASSPGVTEAFF.

The chain couples TRBV7-9 to TRBJ2-2, with TRBD2 matching over 8 bases. Germline V gene lookup returns CDR1 SEHNR and CDR2 FQNEAQ (reference sequence). This CDR3 is built from 14 residues. V gave up 3 bases and J gave up 6 bases; unmatched junction bases: 3. The CDR3 coding sequence is TGTGCCAGCAGCTTGACTAGCGTTGCCGGGGAGCTGTTTTTT. Its translation: CASSLTSVAGELFF.

CDR3 loop: CAWRQGSQETQYF. CDR3 DNA sequence: TGTGCCTGGAGACAGGGGTCCCAAGAGACCCAGTACTTC. The chain recombines TRBV30 with TRBJ2-5, with 7 bases lining up with TRBD1. The CDR3 is 13 amino acids. The germline CDR1 and CDR2 sequences are GTSNPN and SVGIG (reference sequence). The V gene end was trimmed by 3 bases and the J gene end by 1 base; junction bases not matched to a gene: 2.

The chain carries TRBV11-1 and TRBJ2-7, with D perhaps TRBD1 or TRBD2 (5 bases each). Germline CDR1 and CDR2: SGHAT and FQDESV (reference sequence). Trimming removed 2 bases from V and 9 bases from J, with 14 bases in between. This CDR3 spans 13 amino acids. CDR3 protein: CASSLRVGDWQYF. The CDR3 DNA reads as TGTGCCAGCAGCTTAAGAGTGGGGGATTGGCAGTACTTC.

This chain joins TRBV16 and TRBJ1-3; D unresolved. Trimming took off 8 bases at V and 6 bases at J, with 5 bases between the two ends. The CDR3 is 10 residues long. Per germline, CDR1 KGHSY and CDR2 FQNENV. CDR3 region: CASGINTIYF. CDR3 DNA sequence: TGTGCCAGCGGGATAAACACCATATATTTT. The whole variable domain, filled in from reference TRBV16 and TRBJ1-3, reads GEEVAQTPKHLVRGEGQKAKLYCAPIKGHSYVFWYQQVLKNEFKFLISFQNENVFDETGMPKERFSAKCLPNSPCSLEIQATKLEDSAVYFCASGINTIYFGEGSWLTVV.